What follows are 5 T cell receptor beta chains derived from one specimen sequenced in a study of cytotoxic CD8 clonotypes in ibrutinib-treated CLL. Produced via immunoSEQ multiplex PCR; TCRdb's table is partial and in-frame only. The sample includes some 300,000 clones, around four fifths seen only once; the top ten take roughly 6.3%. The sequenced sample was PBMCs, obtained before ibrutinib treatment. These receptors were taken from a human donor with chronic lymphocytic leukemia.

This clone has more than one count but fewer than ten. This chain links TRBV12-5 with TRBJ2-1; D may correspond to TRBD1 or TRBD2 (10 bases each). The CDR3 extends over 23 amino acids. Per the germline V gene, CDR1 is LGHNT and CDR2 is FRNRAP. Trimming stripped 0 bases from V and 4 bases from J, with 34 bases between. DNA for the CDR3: TGTGCTAGTGGTTTGGTACGGGACAGGGGACAGCTAGCGAGACTAGCGGGTTACAATGAGCAGTTCTTC. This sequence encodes CASGLVRDRGQLARLAGYNEQFF.

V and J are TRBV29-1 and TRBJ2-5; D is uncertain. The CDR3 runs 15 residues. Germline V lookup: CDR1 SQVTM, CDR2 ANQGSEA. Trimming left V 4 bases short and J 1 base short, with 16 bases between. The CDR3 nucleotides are TGCAGCGTTGGAGTCCTAAAAAGATTCCAAGAGACCCAGTACTTC. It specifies CSVGVLKRFQETQYF.

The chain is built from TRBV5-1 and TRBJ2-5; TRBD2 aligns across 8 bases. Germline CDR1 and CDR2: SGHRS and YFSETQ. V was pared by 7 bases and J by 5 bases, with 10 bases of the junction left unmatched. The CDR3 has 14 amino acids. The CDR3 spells CASRLSGSGETQYF. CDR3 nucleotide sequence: TGCGCCAGCCGTTTAAGCGGGAGTGGGGAGACCCAGTACTTC.

CDR3 coding DNA: TGTGCCAGCAGTTTATTTAAAAACACTGAAGCTTTCTTT. Translated: CASSLFKNTEAFF. The gene calls are TRBV27 and TRBJ1-1; D is ambiguous. The CDR3 length is 13 residues. Germline V gives CDR1 MNHEY, CDR2 SMNVEV (reference sequence). Trimming left V 1 base short and J 2 bases short, with 5 bases between.

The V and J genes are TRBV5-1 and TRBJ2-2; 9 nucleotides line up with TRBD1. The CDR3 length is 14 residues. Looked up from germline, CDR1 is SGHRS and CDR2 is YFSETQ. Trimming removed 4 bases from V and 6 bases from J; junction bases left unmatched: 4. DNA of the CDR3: TGCGCCAGCAGCGCGTGGACAGGGGCCGGGGAGCTGTTTTTT. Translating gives CASSAWTGAGELFF.